This TCR beta chain was profiled in a study of blood T cell repertoires in COVID-19. The CDR3 has 16 amino acids. The germline V gene has CDR1 LNHDA and CDR2 SQIVND (reference sequence). The trim removed 4 bases at V and 3 bases at J, leaving 8 bases unmatched. The assay was immunoSEQ multiplex PCR, and TCRdb's table has in-frame clones only and misses some. The sample lists about 250,000 clones, approximately 92% seen once, with roughly 5% in the top ten. The source of this sequence is a woman in her thirties or forties who had recovered from COVID-19. J is TRBJ2-2 and V is TRBV19; 7 bases align to TRBD1. Sequencing was done on a sample of peripheral blood. The CDR3 loop is CASSTQTGTDTGELFF. The DNA for the CDR3 is TGTGCCAGTAGTACCCAGACAGGGACGGACACCGGGGAGCTGTTTTTT.